Presented here are 2 T cell receptor beta chains from one specimen sequenced in a study of CD8 T cells in Susac syndrome. RNA was extracted with the RNeasy kit, and a quantity of about 0.45 to 1 ug was reverse transcribed using random hexamers. MiXCR, applied by TCRdb to the immunoSEQ multiplex PCR reads, yields one record per CDR3 protein. The sample yields some 210,000 distinct CDR3 sequences, about 94% seen once. The specimen was CD4+ T cells from PBMCs. The receptors come from a human donor with Susac syndrome.

CDR3 sequence: CASRITGGNTEAFF. The CDR3 DNA reads TGTGCCAGCAGGATTACAGGGGGGAATACTGAAGCTTTCTTT. The V and J genes are TRBV7-3 and TRBJ1-1; TRBD1 matches at 8 bases. Trimming at V came to 6 bases and at J to 5 bases, leaving 8 bases not matched to a gene. Germline V CDR1 and CDR2: SGHTA, FQGTGA. The CDR3 is 14 residues long.

V gene TRBV18 combines with J gene TRBJ1-5; D perhaps matches TRBD1 (5 bases). The CDR3 is made up of 13 amino acids. V was pared by 2 bases and J by 5 bases, with 7 bases between. Germline lookup yields CDR1 KGHSH and CDR2 LQKENI. Here the CDR3 DNA reads TGTGCCAGCTCACCAATGGGGGATCAGCCCCAGCATTTT. Translation gives CASSPMGDQPQHF.